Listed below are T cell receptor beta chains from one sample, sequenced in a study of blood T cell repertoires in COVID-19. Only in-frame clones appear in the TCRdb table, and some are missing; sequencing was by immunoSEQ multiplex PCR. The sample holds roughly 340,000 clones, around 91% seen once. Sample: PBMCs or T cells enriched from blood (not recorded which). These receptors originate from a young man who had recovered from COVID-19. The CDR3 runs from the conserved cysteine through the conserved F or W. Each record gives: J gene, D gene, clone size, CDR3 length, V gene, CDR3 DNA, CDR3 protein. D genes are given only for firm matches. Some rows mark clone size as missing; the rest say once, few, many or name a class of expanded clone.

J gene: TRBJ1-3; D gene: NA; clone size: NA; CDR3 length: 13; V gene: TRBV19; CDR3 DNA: TGTGCCAGTAACCCTCTACGAGGAAACACCATATATTTT; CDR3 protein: CASNPLRGNTIYF
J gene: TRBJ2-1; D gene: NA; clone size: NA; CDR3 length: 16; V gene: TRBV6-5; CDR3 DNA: TGTGCCAGCAGTTACGGCGGGGGCCGCTCCTACAATGAGCAGTTCTTC; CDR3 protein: CASSYGGGRSYNEQFF
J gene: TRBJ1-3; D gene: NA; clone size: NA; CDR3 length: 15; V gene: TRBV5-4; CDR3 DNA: TGTGCCAGCAGCTTACAGGGCAAGAGGGGAAACACCATATATTTT; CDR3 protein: CASSLQGKRGNTIYF
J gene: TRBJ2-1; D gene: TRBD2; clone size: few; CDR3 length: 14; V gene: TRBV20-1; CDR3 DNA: TGCAGTGCCAGTAGCGGGAGTTCCCACAATGAGCAGTTCTTC; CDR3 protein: CSASSGSSHNEQFF
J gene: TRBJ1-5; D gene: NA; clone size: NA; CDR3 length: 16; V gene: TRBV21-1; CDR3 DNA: TGTGCCAGCAGCGCTCCTGAGACAGGAAGCAATCAGCCCCAGCATTTT; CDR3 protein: CASSAPETGSNQPQHF
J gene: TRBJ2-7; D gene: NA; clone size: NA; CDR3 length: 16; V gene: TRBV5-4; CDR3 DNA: TGTGCCAGCAGCTTGGGACCGGGTCCTGATTTCTACGAGCAGTACTTC; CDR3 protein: CASSLGPGPDFYEQYF
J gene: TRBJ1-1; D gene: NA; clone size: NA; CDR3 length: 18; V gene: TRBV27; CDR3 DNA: TGTGCCAGCAGTAACCCGGGAACAGGGTACGGGAGGCACACTGAAGCTTTCTTT; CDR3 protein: CASSNPGTGYGRHTEAFF
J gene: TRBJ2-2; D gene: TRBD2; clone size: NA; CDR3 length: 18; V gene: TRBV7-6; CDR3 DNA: TGTGCCAGCAGCTTACGGACTAGCGGGGGGGCGAACACCGGGGAGCTGTTTTTT; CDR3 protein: CASSLRTSGGANTGELFF
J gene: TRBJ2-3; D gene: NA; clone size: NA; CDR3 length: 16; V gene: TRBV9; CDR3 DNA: TGTGCCAGCAGCGGGTCCGCGGGGAGAGGCACAGATACGCAGTATTTT; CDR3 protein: CASSGSAGRGTDTQYF
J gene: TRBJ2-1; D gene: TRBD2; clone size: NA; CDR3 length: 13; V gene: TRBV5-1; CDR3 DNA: TGCGCCAGCAGCCAAGCGGGGGCTGATGAGCAGTTCTTC; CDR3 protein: CASSQAGADEQFF
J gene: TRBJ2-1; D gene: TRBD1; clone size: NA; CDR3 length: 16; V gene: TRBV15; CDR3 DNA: TGTGCCACCAGCGGCCCGGGACAGCCTAAATACAATGAGCAGTTCTTC; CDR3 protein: CATSGPGQPKYNEQFF
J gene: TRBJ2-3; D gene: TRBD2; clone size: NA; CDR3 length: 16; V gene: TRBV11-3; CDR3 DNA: TGTGCCAGCAGTCTTCGGACGGGGGGTAGCACAGATACGCAGTATTTT; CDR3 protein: CASSLRTGGSTDTQYF
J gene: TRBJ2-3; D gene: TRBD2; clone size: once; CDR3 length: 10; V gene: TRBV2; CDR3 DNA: TGTGCCAGCAAACTAGCGGCGCAGTATTTT; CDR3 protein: CASKLAAQYF
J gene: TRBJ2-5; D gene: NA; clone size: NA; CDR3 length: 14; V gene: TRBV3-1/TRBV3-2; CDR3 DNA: TGTGCCAGCAGCCAGTCGAATCGGGAAGAGACCCAGTACTTC; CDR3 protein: CASSQSNREETQYF
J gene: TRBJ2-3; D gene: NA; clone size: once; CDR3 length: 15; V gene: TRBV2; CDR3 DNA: TGTGCCAGCAGTGAGTGGGGAGGAGGCACAGATACGCAGTATTTT; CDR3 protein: CASSEWGGGTDTQYF
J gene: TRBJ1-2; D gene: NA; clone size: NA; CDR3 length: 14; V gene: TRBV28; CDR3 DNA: TGTGCCAGCAGTTTAGAGGGGGTTAACTATGGCTACACCTTC; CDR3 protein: CASSLEGVNYGYTF